The present T cell receptor beta chain was sequenced within a study of cytomegalovirus exposure and HLA in healthy donors. A note on this clone: The antigen is not known. The junction does not match germline at one end; this may be a read error.

Study results and limitations: A few CMV-associated chains were confirmed in vitro to be specific for CMV antigens. Presence/absence analyses supposed approximately even sequencing depth among donors. An analysis that came later showed most CMV-associated TCR beta chains appearing HLA-restricted.

This CDR3 has 16 residues. Germline values: CDR1 SEHNR, CDR2 FQNEAQ (reference sequence). With 60 Vbeta and 13 Jbeta primers, the PCR was carried out. The assay was immunoSEQ multiplex PCR, and TCRdb's table has in-frame clones only and misses some. The sample has fewer than 200,000 clones, roughly 80% seen once. The clonotype was recovered from a male donor in good health and CMV-seronegative. What was sequenced was PBMCs. The chain joins TRBV7-9 to TRBJ1-1; TRBD1 matches at 11 bases. In nucleotides, the CDR3 is TGTTCCAGCAGCCCAGGGACAGGGGGAGGAAACACTGAAGCTTTCTTT. Protein sequence: CSSSPGTGGGNTEAFF.